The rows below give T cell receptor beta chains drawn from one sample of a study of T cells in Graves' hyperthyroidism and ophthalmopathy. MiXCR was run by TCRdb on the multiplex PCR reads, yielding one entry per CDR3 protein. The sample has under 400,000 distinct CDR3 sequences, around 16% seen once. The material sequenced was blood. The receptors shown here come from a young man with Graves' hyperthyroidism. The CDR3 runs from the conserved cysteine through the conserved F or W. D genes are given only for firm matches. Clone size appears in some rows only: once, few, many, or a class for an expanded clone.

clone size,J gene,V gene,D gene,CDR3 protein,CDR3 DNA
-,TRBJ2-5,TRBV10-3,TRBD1,CAIRRDRGIWETQYF,TGTGCCATCAGACGGGACAGGGGGATATGGGAGACCCAGTACTTC
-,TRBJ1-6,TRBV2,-,CASSEGHSPLHF,TGTGCCAGCAGTGAGGGACATTCACCCCTCCACTTT
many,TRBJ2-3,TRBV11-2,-,CASSLSQAGAPIDTQYF,TGTGCCAGCAGCTTATCACAGGCGGGTGCCCCTATCGATACGCAGTATTTT
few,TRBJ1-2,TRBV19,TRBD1,CASSLLQGHGYTF,TGTGCCAGTAGTTTACTACAGGGGCATGGCTACACCTTC
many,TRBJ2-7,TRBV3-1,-,CASSSRKEQYF,TGTGCCAGCAGCTCCCGGAAGGAGCAGTACTTC
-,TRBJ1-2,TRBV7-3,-,CASSSPPDSDYGYTF,TGTGCCAGCAGCTCCCCCCCCGACAGCGATTATGGCTACACCTTC
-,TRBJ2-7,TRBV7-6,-,CASSPTGGTSYEQYF,TGTGCCAGCAGCCCTACAGGGGGGACTAGCTACGAGCAGTACTTC
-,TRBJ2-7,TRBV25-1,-,CASSESTGVIYEQYF,TGTGCCAGCAGTGAATCTACAGGAGTTATCTACGAGCAGTACTTC
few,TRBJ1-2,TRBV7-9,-,CASSLNREDGYTF,TGTGCCAGCAGCCTCAACAGGGAAGATGGCTACACCTTC
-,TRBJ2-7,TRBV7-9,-,CASSFTGSSYEQYF,TGTGCCAGCAGCTTTACAGGAAGCTCCTACGAGCAGTACTTC
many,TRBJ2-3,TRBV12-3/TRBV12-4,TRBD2,CASSFGLAGGLGWRDTQYF,TGTGCCAGCAGTTTCGGGCTAGCGGGAGGGCTTGGTTGGAGAGATACGCAGTATTTT
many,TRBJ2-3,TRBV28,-,CASSGRTSTDTQYF,TGTGCCAGCAGTGGGCGGACTAGCACAGATACGCAGTATTTT
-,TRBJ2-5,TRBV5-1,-,CASSLSRAETQYF,TGCGCCAGCAGCTTGAGCCGGGCGGAGACCCAGTACTTC
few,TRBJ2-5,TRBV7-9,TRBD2,CATSRTSLETQYF,TGTGCCACCTCACGGACTAGCTTGGAGACCCAGTACTTC
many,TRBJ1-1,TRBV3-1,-,CASSQRYTMNTEAFF,TGTGCCAGCAGCCAAAGGTACACCATGAACACTGAAGCTTTCTTT
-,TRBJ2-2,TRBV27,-,CASSLRSGGGELFF,TGTGCCAGCAGTTTACGGTCCGGGGGCGGGGAGCTGTTTTTT
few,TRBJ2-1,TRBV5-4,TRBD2,CAHKREGRVEQFF,TGTGCCCATAAGCGGGAGGGCCGCGTTGAGCAGTTCTTC
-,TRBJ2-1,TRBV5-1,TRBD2,CASLRTSGRGNEQFF,TGCGCCAGCCTCAGGACTAGCGGGAGAGGAAATGAGCAGTTCTTC
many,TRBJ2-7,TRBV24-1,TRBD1,CATRRGQAGEQYF,TGTGCCACCAGGAGAGGACAGGCGGGTGAGCAGTACTTC
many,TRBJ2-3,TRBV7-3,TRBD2,CASSFRLAGVGDTQYF,TGTGCCAGCAGCTTCCGACTAGCGGGCGTCGGAGATACGCAGTATTTT
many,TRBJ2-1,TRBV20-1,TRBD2,CSANLAGVNEQFF,TGCAGTGCTAACCTGGCGGGAGTCAATGAGCAGTTCTTC
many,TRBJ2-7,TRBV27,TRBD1,CASSPPWTGLNEQYF,TGTGCCAGCAGTCCCCCTTGGACAGGGCTCAACGAGCAGTACTTC
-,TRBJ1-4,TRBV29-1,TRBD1,CSVAGTGSTNEKLFF,TGCAGCGTTGCAGGGACAGGCTCAACTAATGAAAAACTGTTTTTT
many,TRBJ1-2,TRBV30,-,CAWSLGTLDYGYTF,TGTGCCTGGAGTCTTGGGACCTTGGACTATGGCTACACCTTC
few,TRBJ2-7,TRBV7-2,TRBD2,CASSTGGDITYEQYF,TGTGCCAGCAGCACCGGGGGGGACATAACCTACGAGCAGTACTTC
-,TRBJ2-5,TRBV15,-,CATSRESGLREETQYF,TGTGCCACCAGCAGGGAGTCTGGGCTCCGGGAAGAGACCCAGTACTTC
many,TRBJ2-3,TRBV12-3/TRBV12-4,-,CASSSPEVNTQYF,TGTGCCAGCAGTTCCCCGGAGGTGAATACGCAGTATTTT
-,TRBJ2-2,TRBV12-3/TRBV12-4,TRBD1,CASSSLQGAGTGELFF,TGTGCCAGCAGTTCCTTACAGGGGGCAGGCACCGGGGAGCTGTTTTTT
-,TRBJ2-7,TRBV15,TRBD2,CATSAGTSGFGVDEQYF,TGTGCCACCAGCGCGGGGACTAGCGGTTTTGGGGTGGACGAGCAGTACTTC
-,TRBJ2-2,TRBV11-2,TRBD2,CASSLDRLAGSGTGELFF,TGTGCCAGCAGCTTAGATCGTCTAGCGGGAAGTGGCACCGGGGAGCTGTTTTTT
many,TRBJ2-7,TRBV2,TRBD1,CASSHRGQVGEQYF,TGTGCCAGCAGTCATAGGGGGCAGGTCGGCGAGCAGTACTTC
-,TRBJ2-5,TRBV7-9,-,CASSSPWGAETQYF,TGTGCCAGCAGCTCCCCCTGGGGTGCAGAGACCCAGTACTTC
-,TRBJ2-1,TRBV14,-,CASSQDRVLAESFSYNEQFF,TGTGCCAGCAGCCAAGATAGGGTTTTGGCAGAGTCATTCTCCTACAATGAGCAGTTCTTC
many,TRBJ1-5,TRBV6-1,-,CASTAVGQIPNQPQHF,TGTGCCAGCACCGCCGTGGGGCAAATTCCCAATCAGCCCCAGCATTTT
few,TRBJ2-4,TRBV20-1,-,CSASSGHRDIQYF,TGCAGTGCTAGTTCGGGCCATAGGGACATTCAGTACTTC
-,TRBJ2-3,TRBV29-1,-,CSVDPLQFPDTQYF,TGCAGCGTTGACCCTTTACAGTTTCCAGATACGCAGTATTTT
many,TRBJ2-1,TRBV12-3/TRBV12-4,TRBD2,CASRTQTSGSYNEQFF,TGTGCCAGCAGAACGCAAACTAGCGGGTCCTACAATGAGCAGTTCTTC
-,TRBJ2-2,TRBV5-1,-,CASSLNQGTHTGELFF,TGCGCCAGCAGCTTGAACCAGGGGACACACACCGGGGAGCTGTTTTTT
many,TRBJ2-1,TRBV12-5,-,CASGSAVEQFF,TGTGCTAGTGGTTCCGCGGTTGAGCAGTTCTTC
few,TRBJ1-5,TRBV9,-,CASSVEGWQPQHF,TGTGCCAGCAGCGTAGAGGGGTGGCAGCCCCAGCATTTT
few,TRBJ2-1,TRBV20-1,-,CSARPSGRLNEQFF,TGCAGTGCTAGACCCTCGGGCCGCTTGAATGAGCAGTTCTTC
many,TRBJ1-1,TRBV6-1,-,CASTWATNTEAFF,TGTGCCAGTACGTGGGCGACGAACACTGAAGCTTTCTTT
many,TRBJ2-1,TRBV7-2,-,CASSLWRAGEQFF,TGTGCCAGCAGCTTATGGAGAGCGGGTGAGCAGTTCTTC
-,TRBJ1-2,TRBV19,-,CATQRGQDVYGYTF,TGTGCCACCCAACGGGGGCAGGACGTCTATGGCTACACCTTC
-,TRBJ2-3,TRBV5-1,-,CASSSLGGAQSQYF,TGCGCCAGCAGCTCCTTGGGGGGGGCCCAGTCGCAGTATTTT
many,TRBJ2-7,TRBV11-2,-,CASSGSGIHEQYF,TGTGCCAGCAGCGGTTCCGGGATCCACGAGCAGTACTTC
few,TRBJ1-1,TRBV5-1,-,CASRKTGKGAEAFF,TGCGCCAGCAGAAAAACAGGGAAAGGAGCTGAAGCTTTCTTT
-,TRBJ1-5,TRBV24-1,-,CATSDRTRDGNQPQHF,TGTGCCACCTCTGACAGGACCCGCGATGGCAATCAGCCCCAGCATTTT
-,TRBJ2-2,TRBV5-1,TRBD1,CASSLAGRLRGQEATGELFF,TGCGCCAGCAGCTTGGCCGGCAGGCTCCGGGGACAGGAGGCCACCGGGGAGCTGTTTTTT
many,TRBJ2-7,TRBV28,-,CASSLEVVGGYEQYF,TGTGCCAGCAGTTTAGAGGTGGTGGGGGGCTACGAGCAGTACTTC